The rows below give T cell receptor beta chains drawn from one sample of a study of cytomegalovirus exposure and HLA in healthy donors. Here immunoSEQ multiplex PCR was the method, and the copy in TCRdb shows in-frame clones only, minus some. The sample holds 80,000 to 130,000 clones, more than 60% seen once. Sequenced material: PBMCs. The receptors originated from a woman under 30 in good health and CMV-seropositive. CDR3s include the opening cysteine and the closing phenylalanine or tryptophan. The order of the fields is CDR3 length, J gene, V gene, D gene, CDR3 protein. A D gene is named only where the DNA matches it firmly.

15	TRBJ2-1	TRBV4-1	TRBD2	CASSPRSGSRDEQFF
15	TRBJ2-3	TRBV27	TRBD1	CASSLVGQVTDTQYF
17	TRBJ2-6	TRBV19	.	CASRTAGFISGANVLTF
11	TRBJ2-7	TRBV27	.	CASRTSYEQYF
14	TRBJ2-3	TRBV13	TRBD1	CASSDRGWRDTQYF
14	TRBJ2-7	TRBV7-3	TRBD2	CASSLVAGAYEQYF
15	TRBJ2-2	TRBV9	TRBD2	CASSVGLAETGELFF
14	TRBJ1-1	TRBV27	.	CASSFNPVNTEAFF
14	TRBJ1-1	TRBV19	.	CATQPGRERTEAFF
15	TRBJ2-7	TRBV6-5	.	CASSYSRDPGDEQYF
15	TRBJ2-7	TRBV7-9	.	CASSSPGLKHYEQYF
14	TRBJ2-7	TRBV7-9	TRBD2	CASSFREASYEQYF
13	TRBJ2-7	TRBV18	.	CASSPPALGGLYF
14	TRBJ1-1	TRBV4-1	.	CASSQDQGSTEAFF
15	TRBJ2-3	TRBV4-3	.	CASSQGDYSTDTQYF
15	TRBJ1-4	TRBV5-6	.	CASSLVGGANEKLFF
14	TRBJ1-1	TRBV25-1	.	CASSAGLMNTEAFF
13	TRBJ1-2	TRBV7-2	TRBD1	CASSLGQGYGYTF
12	TRBJ1-1	TRBV29-1	.	CSVEGRGTEAFF
14	TRBJ2-7	TRBV28	TRBD2	CASRLAGGPHEQYF
16	TRBJ1-1	TRBV7-8	TRBD1	CASSLLPGQGLTEAFF
14	TRBJ2-3	TRBV4-3	.	CASSQEKSTDTQYF
13	TRBJ2-7	TRBV7-9	.	CASSQSYLYEQYF
14	TRBJ2-7	TRBV19	TRBD2	CASSTLAGAYEQYF
13	TRBJ2-7	TRBV5-6	.	CASSLGDLYEQYF
11	TRBJ2-7	TRBV6-5	.	CASNHLSEQYF
15	TRBJ2-4	TRBV30	TRBD2	CAWSISGRAKNIQYF
13	TRBJ1-2	TRBV29-1	.	CSVKKVGAYGYTF
14	TRBJ2-5	TRBV5-6	.	CASSPSFAGETQYF
13	TRBJ2-5	TRBV29-1	.	CSVPPTPQETQYF
14	TRBJ1-4	TRBV4-3	TRBD1	CASSQGTGGEKLFF